Presented here are 12 T cell receptor beta chains from one specimen sequenced in a study of blood T cells in healthy people across ages. The second PCR ran roughly 7 to 12 cycles with a sample-barcoded 5' primer and J-beta primers. TCRdb re-derived calls from the 5' RACE reads in MiXCR, one entry per CDR3 protein. The sample lists roughly 1,300,000 distinct CDR3 sequences; approximately 59% were seen once. Input material: blood. The receptors originated from a man aged 18 to 29 in good health.

The chain is built from TRBV6-2 or TRBV6-3 and TRBJ1-2, with D possibly matching TRBD1 (6 bases). Between the trimmed V and J ends, which lost 4 bases and 7 bases, there was a span of 16 bases. The CDR3 runs to 14 residues. Germline CDR1 MNHEY, CDR2 SVGEGT. In DNA form, the CDR3 reads TGTGCCAGCAGTTTCCCCGGCGGGGGCGGTGGCTACACCTTC. Translated: CASSFPGGGGGYTF.

The chain employs TRBV29-1 and TRBJ1-1; 7 nucleotides line up with TRBD1. Germline V lookup: CDR1 SQVTM, CDR2 ANQGSEA. The junction had 5 bases not matched to a gene; V was cut back by 6 bases and J by 1 base. This CDR3 region has 13 residues. CDR3 region: CSVAGTANTEAFF. CDR3 sequence (DNA): TGCAGCGTCGCTGGGACAGCGAACACTGAAGCTTTCTTT.

This clonotype appeared a few times. The rearrangement joins TRBV12-3 or TRBV12-4 to TRBJ2-5; a weak D match, TRBD2 (5 bases). Trimming took 5 bases from V and 4 from J, leaving 11 bases between them. The CDR3 is made up of 13 amino acids. The CDR3 protein is CASSKREGETQYF. The CDR3 region has the DNA TGTGCCAGCAGTAAACGGGAAGGAGAGACCCAGTACTTC.

V gene TRBV18 combines with J gene TRBJ1-1; 9 bases fit TRBD1. The CDR3 consists of 16 residues. J gave up 8 bases and V 2 bases, and 12 bases lay outside the gene matches. Germline V lookup: CDR1 KGHSH, CDR2 LQKENI. CDR3 amino acids: CASSPGVTGGPTEAFF. The CDR3, as DNA: TGTGCCAGCTCACCAGGAGTCACAGGGGGCCCCACGGAAGCTTTCTTT. Using reference TRBV18 and TRBJ1-1 for the parts outside the CDR3, the full variable domain is NAGVMQNPRHLVRRRGQEARLRCSPMKGHSHVYWYRQLPEEGLKFMVYLQKENIIDESGMPKERFSAEFPKEGPSILRIQQVVRGDSAAYFCASSPGVTGGPTEAFFGQGTRLTVV.

In this sample, this clonotype turned up a few times. This chain links TRBV28 with TRBJ2-5; D gene unclear. The CDR3 is 15 amino acids. V gave up 7 bases and J gave up 11 bases, with 26 bases separating them. The germline gives CDR1 MDHEN, CDR2 SYDVKM. CDR3 protein: CASTPLGVQGYEQYF. The CDR3 DNA sequence: TGTGCCAGCACTCCCCTCGGAGTTCAAGGCTATGAGCAGTACTTC.

V usage is TRBV7-6 and J usage is TRBJ1-4, with D possibly being TRBD1 (6 bases). V dropped 5 bases and J dropped 6 bases, with 13 bases sitting between them. Germline CDR1 SGHVS, CDR2 FNYEAQ. This CDR3 spans 14 amino acids. Here the CDR3 reads CASSPGQSDEKLFF. The CDR3 DNA is TGTGCCAGCAGCCCCGGACAGTCCGATGAAAAACTGTTTTTT.

V and J are TRBV5-1 and TRBJ1-1; a weak D match, TRBD1 (6 bases). The CDR3 loop spans 13 amino acids. V was shortened by 4 bases and J by 4 bases, with 11 bases between the two germline ends. In germline, CDR1 is SGHRS, CDR2 YFSETQ. CDR3 nucleotide sequence: TGCGCCAGCAGCGCGGACAGTAGCACTGAAGCTTTCTTT. Residues: CASSADSSTEAFF.

This sequence joins TRBV27 and TRBJ1-1; unclear D gene. Deletions cut 5 bases from V and 10 bases from J, with 17 bases between. Germline V gives CDR1 MNHEY, CDR2 SMNVEV (reference sequence). This CDR3 spans 13 amino acids. CDR3 bases: TGTGCCAGCAGTCCATCCCCTCAGGCTGGAGCTTTCTTT. It specifies CASSPSPQAGAFF.

The chain carries TRBV7-9 and TRBJ2-3; possibly TRBD1 for D (6 bases). Germline CDR1 reads SEHNR; CDR2 reads FQNEAQ (reference sequence). CDR3 length: 16 amino acids. The V gene lost 5 bases and the J gene lost 2 bases, with 17 bases spanning the gap. CDR3 residues: CASSPQDSFHTDTQYF. CDR3 DNA sequence: TGTGCCAGCAGCCCCCAGGACAGTTTTCACACAGATACGCAGTATTTT.

The chain employs TRBV6-5 and TRBJ2-3, with 9 bases lining up with TRBD2. This CDR3 is 14 amino acids long. Germline V gene lookup returns CDR1 MNHEY and CDR2 SVGAGI. J lost 0 bases, V lost 8 bases, and 3 bases had no gene match. The CDR3 here is CASAGGRSTDTQYF. The DNA of the CDR3 is TGTGCCAGCGCGGGGGGGAGAAGCACAGATACGCAGTATTTT.

The chain links TRBV7-2 to TRBJ1-2, with no clear D. Trimming left V 0 bases short and J 3 bases short, with 8 bases between. CDR1 is SGHTA, CDR2 FQGNSA, per germline. The CDR3 sequence is 14 residues long. The CDR3 region has the DNA TGTGCCAGCAGCTTAGCCGGTCGCTACTATGGCTACACCTTC. Residues: CASSLAGRYYGYTF.

The chain is built from TRBV4-2 and TRBJ2-5; D perhaps matches TRBD1 (6 bases). The V end lost 2 bases, the J end lost 11 bases, and 24 bases lay between the germline ends. CDR1 is LGHNA, CDR2 YNFKEQ, per germline. CDR3 length: 16 amino acids. The CDR3 nucleotides are TGTGCCAGCAGCCAACTACAGGGAATACCCAATGTTTGGCAGTACTTC. The encoded protein is CASSQLQGIPNVWQYF.